Reported below is one TCR beta chain. This sample was included in a study of blood T cell repertoires in COVID-19. In the study overall: Sources were T cells, B-cell-depleted T cells, or PBMCs; the material itself was cDNA or gDNA.

In the authors' methods: For nucleated cells, counts were estimated from reference gene primer amplification. TCRdb's table, derived via immunoSEQ multiplex PCR, lists solely in-frame clones and lacks some. V, J and clone size are those of that table, while D and trimming were read from the DNA. Of under 70,000 clones listed, around 85% are singletons. The V gene lost 0 bases and the J gene lost 4 bases, with 14 bases spanning the gap. The CDR3 runs to 16 residues. Germline V gives CDR1 SGHRS, CDR2 YFSETQ. This sequence originates from a man aged 55-75 years with acute or convalescent COVID-19. Sequenced input: peripheral blood. J is TRBJ1-3 and V is TRBV5-1, with D uncertain. In DNA, the CDR3 is TGCGCCAGCAGCTTGGTGGCCACGCCAACGGGAAACACCATATATTTT. Protein: CASSLVATPTGNTIYF.